This passage covers 21 T cell receptor beta chains from one sample sequenced in a study of radiation and T cells in renal cell carcinoma. Treatment meaning: 15 Gy SBRT to primary tumor, nephrectomy 4 weeks later. Profiled with immunoSEQ multiplex PCR; TCRdb holds only in-frame clones, not every one. Here the sample spans roughly 23,000 clones, 45% to 50% being singletons. Sequencing was performed on tumor tissue, taken from a patient whose treatment included radiotherapy and nephrectomy. These receptor sequences come from a woman aged 50 to 60 with renal cell carcinoma.

The chain is built from TRBV18 and TRBJ2-7, with TRBD1 identical over 7 bases. The CDR3 runs to 16 residues. J was trimmed by 0 bases and V by 4 bases; bases with no gene match: 9. Germline-derived CDR1 and CDR2 are KGHSH and LQKENI. CDR3 region: CASSLAPGQSSYEQYF. The CDR3 DNA reads as TGTGCCAGCTCACTGGCCCCGGGACAGAGCTCCTACGAGCAGTACTTC.

CDR3 nucleotides: TGTGCCAGCCTATTAACAGCGGAAGCTTTCTTT. This gives the protein CASLLTAEAFF. This sequence joins TRBV6-1 and TRBJ1-1, with D uncertain. V was clipped by 8 bases and J by 8 bases, with 12 bases between them. Germline CDR1 MNHNS, CDR2 SASEGT. The CDR3 contains 11 residues.

The V and J genes are TRBV6-1 and TRBJ2-7; 7 nucleotides line up with TRBD1. This CDR3 has 17 amino acids. V was clipped by 2 bases and J by 1 base; unmatched bases: 11. Germline V lookup: CDR1 MNHNS, CDR2 SASEGT. CDR3 in DNA: TGTGCCAGCAGTGAAAGTATATGGGACAGCGAGTCCTACGAGCAGTACTTC. This gives the protein CASSESIWDSESYEQYF.

This clone was counted many times. This chain uses TRBV30 with TRBJ1-6, with 7 bases matching TRBD1. CDR3 length: 13 residues. Unmatched junction bases numbered 3, after V lost 3 bases and J lost 7 bases. CDR1 is GTSNPN and CDR2 is SVGIG in the germline V gene (reference sequence). CDR3 in DNA: TGTGCCTGGAGAGAGACAGGGAATTCACCCCTCCACTTT. Translation gives CAWRETGNSPLHF.

This clone was counted many times. The genes are TRBV7-8 and TRBJ2-3; D is ambiguous. The CDR3 is made up of 15 amino acids. The germline gives CDR1 SGHVS, CDR2 FQNEAQ. V shed 1 base and J shed 2 bases, with 10 bases lying between them. CDR3 region: CASSLEPLITDTQYF. The CDR3 coding sequence is TGTGCCAGCAGCTTAGAGCCCCTTATCACAGATACGCAGTATTTT. Full variable domain (outside the CDR3, taken from reference TRBV7-8 and TRBJ2-3): GAGVSQSPRYKVAKRGQDVALRCDPISGHVSLFWYQQALGQGPEFLTYFQNEAQLDKSGLPSDRFFAERPEGSVSTLKIQRTQQEDSAVYLCASSLEPLITDTQYFGPGTRLTVL.

This clone was observed a single time. The V call is TRBV4-1, the J call TRBJ1-3; D uncertain. Germline CDR1 is MGHRA and CDR2 is YSYEKL. Trimming took off 3 bases at V and 0 bases at J, with 3 bases between the two ends. There are 13 residues in the CDR3. CDR3 DNA sequence: TGCGCCAGCAGCCACCACTCTGGAAACACCATATATTTT. Amino acid sequence: CASSHHSGNTIYF.

This chain links TRBV5-1 with TRBJ2-6; tentative D call: TRBD1 (6 bases). This CDR3 spans 15 amino acids. Germline values: CDR1 SGHRS, CDR2 YFSETQ. The V gene lost 3 bases and the J gene lost 2 bases, with 9 bases spanning the gap. CDR3 loop: CASSSQGPGANVLTF. CDR3 nucleotides: TGCGCCAGCAGCTCGCAGGGGCCTGGGGCCAACGTCCTGACTTTC.

The genes are TRBV13 and TRBJ1-6; possibly TRBD1 for D (5 bases). The CDR3 sequence is 16 residues long. CDR1 and CDR2 (germline): PRHDT, FYEKMQ (reference sequence). The V end was cut by 0 bases, the J end by 8 bases, with 14 bases between. The CDR3 nucleotides are TGTGCCAGCAGCTTAGGCCGGGACGGTGGAGATTCACCCCTCCACTTT. Protein: CASSLGRDGGDSPLHF. The full variable domain, completed using reference TRBV13 and TRBJ1-6, is AAGVIQSPRHLIKEKRETATLKCYPIPRHDTVYWYQQGPGQDPQFLISFYEKMQSDKGSIPDRFSAQQFSDYHSELNMSSLELGDSALYFCASSLGRDGGDSPLHFGNGTRLTVT.

The chain is built from TRBV6-4 and TRBJ2-3, with TRBD2 matching over 11 bases. The CDR3 has 15 residues. The V gene end was trimmed by 3 bases and the J gene end by 1 base; junction bases not matched to a gene: 0. Per the germline V gene, CDR1 is MRHNA and CDR2 is SNTAGT. CDR3 amino acids: CASSETSGGTDTQYF. CDR3 DNA sequence: TGTGCCAGCAGTGAGACTAGCGGGGGCACAGATACGCAGTATTTT.

V gene TRBV5-5 combines with J gene TRBJ2-2; TRBD1 might be the D (5 bases). V lost 10 bases, J lost 4 bases, and 14 bases lay in between. Germline V CDR1 and CDR2: SGHKS, YYEKEE (reference sequence). This CDR3 is 13 amino acids long. For the CDR3, the DNA is TGTGCCGGGGCTGACAGCCTCACCGGGGAGCTGTTTTTT. This translates into CAGADSLTGELFF.

Details on this clone: Other nucleotide sequences from this sample produce the same CDR3. The chain employs TRBV9 and TRBJ2-7; D is possibly TRBD1 (5 bases). The V gene's germline CDR1 is SGDLS and CDR2 YYNGEE. V was trimmed by 3 bases and J by 3 bases, leaving 7 bases between them. The length of the CDR3 is 12 residues. CDR3 coding DNA: TGTGCCAGCAGCGGGCAGGGCTACGAGCAGTACTTC. This codes for CASSGQGYEQYF.

This chain uses TRBV6-5 with TRBJ2-7; weak D call: TRBD1 (6 bases). The germline gives CDR1 MNHEY, CDR2 SVGAGI. This CDR3 has 15 residues. The V and J ends lost 2 bases and 3 bases respectively, with 14 bases between them. The CDR3 region is CASSYEQGSVYEQYF. The CDR3 coding sequence is TGTGCCAGCAGTTACGAACAGGGCTCTGTCTACGAGCAGTACTTC.

This clone was counted only a few times. The V call is TRBV30, the J call TRBJ1-1; D gene ambiguous. V lost 5 bases, J lost 1 base, and 11 bases lay in between. The CDR3 extends over 13 amino acids. CDR1 is GTSNPN and CDR2 is SVGIG in the germline V gene (reference sequence). The CDR3 here is CAWQWNANTEAFF. CDR3 DNA sequence: TGTGCCTGGCAATGGAACGCGAACACTGAAGCTTTCTTT. The variable domain in full, completed from reference TRBV30 and TRBJ1-1, reads SQTIHQWPATLVQPVGSPLSLECTVEGTSNPNLYWYRQAAGRGLQLLFYSVGIGQISSEVPQNLSASRPQDRQFILSSKKLLLSDSGFYLCAWQWNANTEAFFGQGTRLTVV.

With regard to this clone: Mismatch with germline at one junction end may stem from a read error. The chain links TRBV6-1 to TRBJ2-3; no reliable D call. The CDR3 spans 13 residues. Germline CDR1 and CDR2: MNHNS and SASEGT. The CDR3 nucleotides are TGTGCCGGCAGGCAGACTAGCACAGATACGCAGTATTTT. Protein: CAGRQTSTDTQYF.

This clone was counted a few times. The gene calls are TRBV6-5 and TRBJ1-2; weak D call: TRBD1 (5 bases). The germline V and J ends were trimmed by 5 bases and 0 bases, with 7 bases remaining between them. The CDR3 is made up of 13 amino acids. Germline lookup yields CDR1 MNHEY and CDR2 SVGAGI. The CDR3 coding sequence is TGTGCCAGCAGTCAGACAGCTAACTATGGCTACACCTTC. It encodes CASSQTANYGYTF.

The J gene is TRBJ1-4, the V gene TRBV16; D uncertain. Trimming removed 1 base at V and 5 bases at J, with 5 bases between. CDR1 is KGHSY, CDR2 FQNENV, per germline. The CDR3 has 13 amino acids. CDR3 bases: TGTGCCAGCAGCCAATTAAGAAATGAAAAACTGTTTTTT. It translates to CASSQLRNEKLFF.

V and J are TRBV9 and TRBJ1-5, with a tentative D call TRBD1 (5 bases). The CDR3 length is 14 residues. Trimming removed 2 bases from V and 2 bases from J, with 8 bases in between. CDR1 and CDR2 (germline): SGDLS, YYNGEE. The CDR3 loop is CASSVGRGNQPQHF. The CDR3 DNA reads TGTGCCAGCAGCGTTGGCAGGGGCAATCAGCCCCAGCATTTT.

The V and J genes are TRBV11-2 and TRBJ2-3; 9 nucleotides align to TRBD2. J gave up 5 bases and V 1 base, and 13 bases lay outside the gene matches. Germline V gene lookup returns CDR1 SGHAT and CDR2 FQNNGV. The CDR3 runs to 18 residues. The CDR3 DNA is TGTGCCAGCAGCTTAGCCCGTGGGCGGGGGGGCCGCGGAGATACGCAGTATTTT. Translation: CASSLARGRGGRGDTQYF.

The chain is built from TRBV18 and TRBJ2-7; tentative D call: TRBD2 (6 bases). There are 15 residues in the CDR3. V was clipped by 0 bases and J by 0 bases, with 9 bases between them. Germline CDR1 reads KGHSH; CDR2 reads LQKENI. In DNA form, the CDR3 reads TGTGCCAGCTCACCACCTTGGGGGGACTCCTACGAGCAGTACTTC. Amino acids: CASSPPWGDSYEQYF.

V is TRBV11-2 and J is TRBJ1-1; D gene uncertain. The ends were cut back, 1 base at V and 4 bases at J, with 10 bases in the middle. Germline V lookup: CDR1 SGHAT, CDR2 FQNNGV. This CDR3 has 14 residues. The CDR3 DNA follows: TGTGCCAGCAGCTTAGTAGGCAGGAGCACTGAAGCTTTCTTT. This encodes CASSLVGRSTEAFF.

The rearrangement links TRBV29-1 to TRBJ2-1, with D perhaps matching TRBD2 (5 bases). The CDR3 consists of 15 residues. Looked up from germline, CDR1 is SQVTM and CDR2 is ANQGSEA. The V end was cut by 6 bases, the J end by 8 bases, with 23 bases between. Written as DNA, the CDR3 is TGCAGCGTCCTCCCCCTCTCCGGGGTCTTCCATGAGCAGTTCTTC. Protein sequence: CSVLPLSGVFHEQFF.